The 32 T cell receptor beta chains listed next were all sequenced from one sample in a study of beta chain features in type 1 diabetes (dated by TCRdb to 2017 to 2018). Library prep was done by the immunoSEQ multiplex PCR assay. The High Capacity cDNA Reverse Transcription Kit was used to reverse transcribe all of the isolated RNA, meaning that expressed TCRB transcripts were what got sequenced. Not all clones reach the TCRdb copy of this immuneACCESS table, which keeps in-frame sequences only. Checked studies attribute under half of the gap to unresolved V genes and leave the rest unexplained. This sample lists approximately 170,000 clones; about 9.8% were detected once. The ten largest clones add up to around 2.5% of the sample. Sequencing input: central memory CD4+ T cells from blood. These receptors were taken from a woman younger than 35 in good health.

The V and J genes are TRBV4-3 and TRBJ1-1, with D possibly matching TRBD1 (6 bases). There are 15 residues in the CDR3. The germline CDR1 and CDR2 sequences are LGHNA and YSLEER. The V and J ends lost 1 base and 1 base respectively, with 10 bases between them. CDR3 residues: CASSQADSRNTEAFF. The CDR3 DNA is TGCGCCAGCAGCCAAGCGGACAGCCGGAACACTGAAGCTTTCTTT.

The chain carries TRBV5-5 and TRBJ1-3, with a possible D match to TRBD1 (5 bases). V was shortened by 4 bases and J by 6 bases, with 14 bases between the two germline ends. The CDR3 totals 14 residues. In germline, CDR1 is SGHKS, CDR2 YYEKEE (reference sequence). This CDR3 reads CASSLRGGENTIYF. Written as DNA, the CDR3 is TGTGCCAGCAGCCTGCGAGGAGGGGAAAACACCATATATTTT.

The chain couples TRBV5-1 to TRBJ2-3, with 9 bases matching TRBD2. Unmatched junction bases numbered 11, after V lost 5 bases and J lost 7 bases. CDR1 SGHRS and CDR2 YFSETQ come from the germline V gene. CDR3 size: 15 residues. The CDR3 here is CASSPLAGGTHTQYF. CDR3 bases: TGCGCCAGCAGTCCCCTGGCGGGAGGGACACATACGCAGTATTTT.

The CDR3 here is CAIRPEAGRLGGGEQYF. Written as DNA, the CDR3 is TGTGCCATCAGACCCGAAGCGGGACGCCTCGGAGGTGGCGAGCAGTACTTC. The genes are TRBV10-3 and TRBJ2-7, with 7 bases matching TRBD2. Germline CDR1 and CDR2: ENHRY and SYGVKD. V was clipped by 6 bases and J by 6 bases; unmatched bases: 20. The CDR3 contains 17 residues.

The chain uses TRBV11-2 and TRBJ2-5, with D maybe TRBD2 (7 bases). The germline V gene encodes CDR1 SGHAT and CDR2 FQNNGV. The CDR3 loop spans 12 amino acids. V was pared by 5 bases and J by 6 bases, with 10 bases between. CDR3 sequence: CASSGGAKTQYF. CDR3 bases: TGTGCCAGCAGCGGGGGGGCTAAGACCCAGTACTTC.

This clone was counted only a few times. The chain employs TRBV2 and TRBJ1-4; 7 bases match TRBD1. Germline CDR1 reads SNHLY; CDR2 reads FYNNEI. The V and J ends lost 6 bases and 0 bases, in that order; junction bases with no gene match: 4. The CDR3 has 15 residues. The CDR3 region is CASRGGGATNEKLFF. CDR3 coding DNA: TGTGCCAGCAGAGGAGGGGGCGCAACTAATGAAAAACTGTTTTTT.

The chain has TRBV10-3 and TRBJ2-7; 9 bases line up with TRBD2. Per the germline V gene, CDR1 is ENHRY and CDR2 is SYGVKD. CDR3 size: 13 residues. V lost 6 bases, J lost 3 bases, and 3 bases stayed unmatched. CDR3 coding DNA: TGTGCCATCAGGGGGACTAGCAACTACGAGCAGTACTTC. It specifies CAIRGTSNYEQYF.

This clone was picked up a small number of times. The J gene is TRBJ1-2, the V gene TRBV10-3; 7 positions match TRBD1. Germline V lookup: CDR1 ENHRY, CDR2 SYGVKD. J was trimmed by 5 bases and V by 6 bases; bases with no gene match: 6. This CDR3 comprises 13 residues. CDR3 sequence reads: CAISSGTDYGYTF. The CDR3 nucleotides read TGTGCCATCAGCTCCGGGACAGATTATGGCTACACCTTC.

The sample holds a few counts of this clone. The rearrangement joins TRBV6-5 to TRBJ2-1; 8 bases line up with TRBD1. The CDR3 is 13 residues long. V lost 5 bases and J lost 10; bases outside the gene matches: 7. Germline V gives CDR1 MNHEY, CDR2 SVGAGI. The CDR3 DNA reads TGTGCCAGCAGTAAACGGACAGGGCCGGAGCAGTTCTTC. It yields the protein CASSKRTGPEQFF.

A word on this clone: This CDR3 is also generated by other DNA sequences in the sample. The chain recombines TRBV19 with TRBJ1-2; D perhaps matches TRBD1 (6 bases). Trimming removed 1 base from V and 2 bases from J, with 11 bases in between. CDR1 is LNHDA and CDR2 is SQIVND in the germline V gene (reference sequence). The CDR3 runs to 15 residues. For the CDR3, the DNA is TGTGCCAGTAGTATAGTTGGACAGTTGAACTATGGCTACACCTTC. It translates to CASSIVGQLNYGYTF.

This clone was recorded many times. The rearrangement links TRBV15 to TRBJ2-1; possibly TRBD2 for D (6 bases). V shed 0 bases and J shed 4 bases, with 13 bases lying between them. The germline V gene encodes CDR1 LNHNV and CDR2 YYDKDF (reference sequence). The CDR3 runs 16 residues. The CDR3 loop reads CATSRDLGEVYNEQFF. The CDR3 region has the DNA TGTGCCACCAGCAGAGATTTGGGGGAGGTGTACAATGAGCAGTTCTTC. Full variable domain (outside the CDR3, taken from reference TRBV15 and TRBJ2-1): DAMVIQNPRYQVTQFGKPVTLSCSQTLNHNVMYWYQQKSSQAPKLLFHYYDKDFNNEADTPDNFQSRRPNTSFCFLDIRSPGLGDTAMYLCATSRDLGEVYNEQFFGPGTRLTVL.

This chain links TRBV10-3 with TRBJ2-2, with D possibly being TRBD2 (6 bases). The CDR3 runs 15 residues. The V end was cut by 2 bases, the J end by 5 bases, with 12 bases between. From germline, CDR1 is ENHRY and CDR2 SYGVKD. Here the CDR3 reads CAISEPNSGTGELFF. The CDR3 coding sequence is TGTGCCATCAGTGAGCCGAATAGCGGAACCGGGGAGCTGTTTTTT.

This clone was counted between two and nine times. The chain employs TRBV5-4 and TRBJ1-2, with TRBD1 matching over 7 bases. The CDR3 runs 13 residues. The germline gives CDR1 SGHNT, CDR2 YYREEE (reference sequence). V lost 2 bases, J lost 6 bases, and 4 bases stayed unmatched. This chain's CDR3 is CASSLYRGDGYTF. CDR3 DNA: TGTGCCAGCAGCTTATACAGGGGAGATGGCTACACCTTC.

This clone showed up just a few times. This rearrangement joins TRBV6-1 to TRBJ2-5; tentatively, D is TRBD2 (6 bases). This CDR3 has 14 amino acids. Germline-derived CDR1 and CDR2 are MNHNS and SASEGT. The V gene lost 9 bases and the J gene lost 6 bases, with 20 bases spanning the gap. DNA for the CDR3: TGTGCCAGTAAGGTCGGGAGTGGTATTAAGACCCAGTACTTC. It is translated as CASKVGSGIKTQYF.

The chain carries TRBV6-1 and TRBJ2-7; 7 bases align to TRBD1. Germline trimming cut 5 bases from V and 1 base from J; bases unmatched to any gene: 2. The V gene's germline CDR1 is MNHNS and CDR2 SASEGT. The CDR3 loop spans 13 amino acids. The CDR3 DNA is TGTGCCAGCAGTCCGGGACAGTCCTACGAGCAGTACTTC. Translating gives CASSPGQSYEQYF.

V gene TRBV2 combines with J gene TRBJ1-6, with 10 bases aligning to TRBD1. The junction had 4 bases not matched to a gene; V was cut back by 5 bases and J by 6 bases. CDR3 length: 15 residues. Per germline, CDR1 SNHLY and CDR2 FYNNEI. CDR3 DNA sequence: TGTGCCAGCAGTTTCCGGGACAGGGGTAATTCACCCCTCCACTTT. Amino acids: CASSFRDRGNSPLHF.

The chain links TRBV5-4 to TRBJ2-6; possibly TRBD1 for D (6 bases). Germline CDR1 and CDR2: SGHNT and YYREEE (reference sequence). Trimming pared 0 bases from V and 13 bases from J, leaving 17 bases between. This CDR3 comprises 15 residues. CDR3 sequence (DNA): TGTGCCAGCAGCTTGGTGGCAGGGGCCGCCCTAGTCCTGACTTTC. Amino acids: CASSLVAGAALVLTF.

Points on this clone: This sample includes further DNA sequences coding for the same CDR3. The genes are TRBV5-8 and TRBJ1-5; D perhaps matches TRBD1 (5 bases). This CDR3 spans 14 amino acids. Per germline, CDR1 SGHTS and CDR2 YDEGEE. V lost 3 bases and J 1 base, leaving 8 bases between the germline ends. As DNA, the CDR3 is TGTGCCAGCAGCTGGGAGGGGAGCAATCAGCCCCAGCATTTT. Translation gives CASSWEGSNQPQHF.

V gene TRBV2 combines with J gene TRBJ2-3, with 9 bases matching TRBD2. With V trimmed by 8 bases and J by 5 bases, 8 bases remained unmatched. Per the germline V gene, CDR1 is SNHLY and CDR2 is FYNNEI. The CDR3 is 14 amino acids. CDR3 residues: CASSSGVRGDTQYF. For the CDR3, the DNA is TGTGCCAGCTCTAGCGGGGTCAGAGGAGATACGCAGTATTTT. Complete variable domain (other parts from reference TRBV2 and TRBJ2-3): EPEVTQTPSHQVTQMGQEVILRCVPISNHLYFYWYRQILGQKVEFLVSFYNNEISEKSEIFDDQFSVERPDGSNFTLKIRSTKLEDSAMYFCASSSGVRGDTQYFGPGTRLTVL.

The chain recombines TRBV7-9 with TRBJ2-7, with 9 nucleotides matching TRBD1. Germline values: CDR1 SEHNR, CDR2 FQNEAQ (reference sequence). The length of the CDR3 is 14 residues. J was trimmed by 1 base and V by 4 bases; bases with no gene match: 2. Written as DNA, the CDR3 is TGTGCCAGCAGCTCGGACAGGGGTTCCTACGAGCAGTACTTC. Translating it yields CASSSDRGSYEQYF.

This chain links TRBV2 with TRBJ2-5; maybe TRBD1 (5 bases). CDR1 and CDR2 (germline): SNHLY, FYNNEI. Trimming left V 6 bases short and J 1 base short, with 12 bases between. This CDR3 spans 14 amino acids. The CDR3 sequence: CASSADSSQETQYF. The CDR3 bases are TGTGCCAGCAGCGCAGACAGCTCCCAAGAGACCCAGTACTTC.

This clone was seen only a few times. The chain has TRBV29-1 and TRBJ1-1, with D perhaps TRBD1 (6 bases). This CDR3 is built from 13 residues. Germline CDR1 SQVTM, CDR2 ANQGSEA. V lost 7 bases and J lost 4, with 16 bases in between. The CDR3 loop reads CSAVGQGPTEAFF. The CDR3 DNA reads TGCAGCGCCGTGGGGCAGGGGCCCACTGAAGCTTTCTTT.

In regard to this clone: This sample includes further DNA sequences coding for the same CDR3. V and J are TRBV2 and TRBJ2-5; the D is unclear. The CDR3 extends over 13 amino acids. V lost 3 bases and J lost 0, with 5 bases in between. CDR1 and CDR2 (germline): SNHLY, FYNNEI. CDR3 region: CASSENNQETQYF. DNA for the CDR3: TGTGCCAGCAGTGAGAACAACCAAGAGACCCAGTACTTC.

The chain carries TRBV30 and TRBJ1-1, with 8 bases that match TRBD1. V lost 2 bases and J lost 8; bases outside the gene matches: 1. The CDR3 has 11 amino acids. Per germline, CDR1 GTSNPN and CDR2 SVGIG (reference sequence). The DNA for the CDR3 is TGTGCCTGGAGTCAGGGGGCGGAAGCTTTCTTT. It codes for CAWSQGAEAFF.

This clone was found a few times. The V call is TRBV2, the J call TRBJ2-1; TRBD1 is a possible D gene (5 bases). Trimming took 7 bases from V and 5 from J, leaving 18 bases between them. The CDR3 loop spans 15 amino acids. Germline assignment: CDR1 SNHLY and CDR2 FYNNEI. The CDR3 here is CASNFRQPGDNEQFF. The CDR3 coding sequence is TGTGCCAGCAATTTTCGACAGCCTGGGGACAATGAGCAGTTCTTC.

This clone was recorded only once. DNA for the CDR3: TGTGCCAGCAGTGGGCAGTATAGCAATCAGCCCCAGCATTTT. Translated: CASSGQYSNQPQHF. The chain has TRBV6-6 and TRBJ1-5, with D hard to call. Trimming shortened V by 5 bases and J by 0 bases, and 8 bases separated the two germline ends. The germline gives CDR1 MNHNY, CDR2 SVGAGI (reference sequence). This CDR3 has 14 amino acids.

The V gene is TRBV19, the J gene TRBJ1-2, with 8 nucleotides matching TRBD1. The J segment lost 4 bases and the V segment lost 4 bases, leaving 11 bases of the junction unmatched. The CDR3 runs to 16 residues. In germline, CDR1 is LNHDA, CDR2 SQIVND (reference sequence). Written as DNA, the CDR3 is TGTGCCAGTAGTACCGGACAGGGTCAAGGAGTCTATGGCTACACCTTC. Its translation is CASSTGQGQGVYGYTF. Full variable domain (outside the CDR3, taken from reference TRBV19 and TRBJ1-2): DGGITQSPKYLFRKEGQNVTLSCEQNLNHDAMYWYRQDPGQGLRLIYYSQIVNDFQKGDIAEGYSVSREKKESFPLTVTSAQKNPTAFYLCASSTGQGQGVYGYTFGSGTRLTVV.

The chain links TRBV6-1 to TRBJ1-2; the D gene is possibly TRBD1 (5 bases). There are 13 residues in the CDR3. V lost 7 bases to trimming and J lost 2 bases, with 11 bases between them. The germline CDR1 and CDR2 sequences are MNHNS and SASEGT. This CDR3 reads CASTTGINYGYTF. DNA for the CDR3: TGTGCCAGCACCACAGGCATCAACTATGGCTACACCTTC.

This clone turned up a few times. The chain uses TRBV5-1 and TRBJ2-1; no firm D call. The ends were cut back, 1 base at V and 10 bases at J, with 9 bases in the middle. The germline CDR1 and CDR2 sequences are SGHRS and YFSETQ. This CDR3 is 12 amino acids long. Here the CDR3 reads CASSLPTDEQFF. In DNA form, the CDR3 reads TGCGCCAGCAGCTTGCCGACTGACGAGCAGTTCTTC.

This clone was observed a few times. The chain couples TRBV29-1 to TRBJ2-7; TRBD1 matches at 7 bases. CDR3 length: 14 residues. With V trimmed by 6 bases and J by 2 bases, 10 bases remained unmatched. Germline CDR1 and CDR2: SQVTM and ANQGSEA. The CDR3 DNA follows: TGCAGCGTAAAAACCTCGGGACAGACCTACGAGCAGTACTTC. Translated: CSVKTSGQTYEQYF.

The rearrangement joins TRBV2 to TRBJ2-7; TRBD1 is a possible D gene (6 bases). V was trimmed by 7 bases and J by 2 bases, leaving 12 bases between them. The CDR3 spans 13 residues. Germline loops: CDR1 SNHLY, CDR2 FYNNEI. CDR3 coding DNA: TGTGCCAGCACTGGACAGACGACCTACGAGCAGTACTTC. As protein: CASTGQTTYEQYF.

This clone has just a few counts. V usage is TRBV7-9 and J usage is TRBJ2-3; D perhaps matches TRBD1 (6 bases). The CDR3 sequence is 15 residues long. Germline assignment: CDR1 SEHNR and CDR2 FQNEAQ (reference sequence). The V and J ends lost 5 bases and 5 bases respectively, with 17 bases between them. This CDR3 reads CASSPASGAVDTQYF. CDR3 DNA: TGTGCCAGCAGCCCCGCCTCAGGGGCGGTAGATACGCAGTATTTT.